This entry lists 5 T cell receptor beta chains sequenced from one sample in a study of blood T cell repertoires in COVID-19. Clones were sequenced by immunoSEQ multiplex PCR, and TCRdb holds only the in-frame ones, with some missing. The profile shows about 260,000 clones, over 70% of them singletons. The material sequenced was peripheral blood. These receptors were obtained from a woman aged 70-85 years with COVID-19, enrolled during active disease.

The chain recombines TRBV6-1 with TRBJ1-2; D gene ambiguous. The CDR3 runs 14 residues. The germline CDR1 and CDR2 sequences are MNHNS and SASEGT. V lost 3 bases, J lost 12 bases, and 20 bases lay in between. The CDR3 region has the DNA TGTGCCAGCAGTGATTCGCCGGACTTTATGGCGGACACCTTC. It is translated as CASSDSPDFMADTF.

This chain links TRBV28 with TRBJ2-3; a possible D gene is TRBD2 (6 bases). The CDR3 has 14 amino acids. Germline CDR1 is MDHEN and CDR2 is SYDVKM. V lost 8 bases to trimming and J lost 2 bases, with 14 bases between them. CDR3 in amino acids: CASREAGITDTQYF. The CDR3 DNA reads as TGTGCCAGCCGAGAGGCGGGGATCACAGATACGCAGTATTTT.

CDR3 sequence (DNA): TGTGCCAGCTCACCTTTTACGGGAGGCGCGAACACCGGGGAGCTGTTTTTT. This gives the protein CASSPFTGGANTGELFF. The chain is built from TRBV18 and TRBJ2-2, with TRBD2 matching over 7 bases. The junction had 7 bases not matched to a gene; V was cut back by 3 bases and J by 0 bases. CDR3 length: 17 amino acids. Germline CDR1 KGHSH, CDR2 LQKENI.

The chain carries TRBV4-1 and TRBJ1-2, with D perhaps matching TRBD1 (5 bases). Germline CDR1 and CDR2: MGHRA and YSYEKL. V was shortened by 4 bases and J by 0 bases, with 9 bases between the two germline ends. The CDR3 has 14 amino acids. The CDR3, as DNA: TGCGCCAGCAGCCGGCCGGACACTAACTATGGCTACACCTTC. Its protein product is CASSRPDTNYGYTF.

The chain joins TRBV6-5 to TRBJ2-2; D not resolved. With 2 bases removed from V and 2 bases from J, the gap between germline ends came to 12 bases. This CDR3 contains 16 residues. Germline CDR1 MNHEY, CDR2 SVGAGI. This CDR3 reads CASSYVGRPNTGELFF. The DNA for the CDR3 is TGTGCCAGCAGTTACGTCGGCAGGCCAAACACCGGGGAGCTGTTTTTT.